The rows below give T cell receptor beta chains drawn from one sample of a study of cytomegalovirus exposure and HLA in healthy donors. Method: immunoSEQ multiplex PCR; TCRdb's copy keeps in-frame clones and lacks some. The table records roughly 170,000 clones, more than 65% of them present only once. The material sequenced was PBMCs. Receptors originate from a woman under 40 in good health and CMV-seronegative. Each CDR3 is given with its conserved first and last residue. Each record gives: D gene, J gene, V gene, clone size, CDR3 DNA, CDR3 protein. D genes are given only for firm matches. Size is omitted from some rows. Given values are once, few, many or a class for expanded clones.

D: .; J: TRBJ1-4; V: TRBV27; size: few; DNA: TGTGCCAGCAGTTTAGAGTACAGGGCTCGGGAAAAACTGTTTTTT; CDR3: CASSLEYRAREKLFF
D: TRBD1; J: TRBJ2-1; V: TRBV9; size: .; DNA: TGTGCCAGCAGCGCTGGGGGACAGATTAGCTCCTACAATGAGCAGTTCTTC; CDR3: CASSAGGQISSYNEQFF
D: .; J: TRBJ1-4; V: TRBV7-9; size: .; DNA: TGTGCCAGCAGCTCGGGAGGCCGGGGCCTGGGAACTAATGAAAAACTGTTTTTT; CDR3: CASSSGGRGLGTNEKLFF
D: .; J: TRBJ2-1; V: TRBV2; size: .; DNA: TGTGCCAGCACCTCGGACTCCAATGAGCAGTTCTTC; CDR3: CASTSDSNEQFF
D: TRBD1; J: TRBJ2-7; V: TRBV27; size: .; DNA: TGTGCCAGCAGTTACTCGACAGGGGTGGGTTACGAGCAGTACTTC; CDR3: CASSYSTGVGYEQYF
D: TRBD1; J: TRBJ2-7; V: TRBV18; size: .; DNA: TGTGCCAGCTCACATAGACAGGGGGACGAGCAGTACTTC; CDR3: CASSHRQGDEQYF
D: TRBD2; J: TRBJ2-4; V: TRBV2; size: few; DNA: TGTGCCAGCAGTGAAAAGGTAGCGGGACTTATAGCCAAAAACATTCAGTACTTC; CDR3: CASSEKVAGLIAKNIQYF
D: .; J: TRBJ1-2; V: TRBV10-3; size: .; DNA: TGTGCCATCAGTGAGTCTGACGCAGGGTTGAACTATGGCTACACCTTC; CDR3: CAISESDAGLNYGYTF
D: .; J: TRBJ2-4; V: TRBV15; size: .; DNA: TGTGCCACCAGCAGGGATTCTTCACGGGTAAACATTCAGTACTTC; CDR3: CATSRDSSRVNIQYF
D: TRBD2; J: TRBJ2-7; V: TRBV7-9; size: .; DNA: TGTGCCAGCAGCTTGTTAGGGGACAGACTAGCGGGGAGCTCCTACGAGCAGTACTTC; CDR3: CASSLLGDRLAGSSYEQYF
D: TRBD1; J: TRBJ2-5; V: TRBV9; size: .; DNA: TGTGCCAGCAGCGTAGACAGGGGCCAAGAGACCCAGTACTTC; CDR3: CASSVDRGQETQYF
D: .; J: TRBJ2-1; V: TRBV2; size: .; DNA: TGTGCCAGCAGACTGACAGGATTCTCCTACAATGAGCAGTTCTTC; CDR3: CASRLTGFSYNEQFF
D: TRBD2; J: TRBJ2-7; V: TRBV5-8; size: few; DNA: TGTGCCAGCAGCTCTCTAGCGGTGGACGAGCAGTACTTC; CDR3: CASSSLAVDEQYF
D: .; J: TRBJ1-4; V: TRBV7-9; size: .; DNA: TGTGCCAGCAGCTCGCTTGGCGGTGGTGAAAAACTGTTTTTT; CDR3: CASSSLGGGEKLFF
D: .; J: TRBJ1-4; V: TRBV5-5; size: once; DNA: TGTGCCAGCAGCTTGGCTGGGGCTAGTGAAAAACTGTTTTTT; CDR3: CASSLAGASEKLFF
D: TRBD1; J: TRBJ1-2; V: TRBV19; size: .; DNA: TGTGCCAGTAGTGACTCCGGGACAGCGACTTATGGCTACACCTTC; CDR3: CASSDSGTATYGYTF
D: .; J: TRBJ1-2; V: TRBV4-3; size: .; DNA: TGCGCCAGCAGCCAAGACAGGGCCAATAACTATGGCTACACCTTC; CDR3: CASSQDRANNYGYTF
D: .; J: TRBJ1-2; V: TRBV19; size: .; DNA: TGTGCCAGTACGACAGGTTCCTCACTTTTCTATGGCTACACCTTC; CDR3: CASTTGSSLFYGYTF
D: .; J: TRBJ2-5; V: TRBV5-4; size: .; DNA: TGTGCCAGCAGCTTGATTGTTAGCGGTCAAGAGACCCAGTACTTC; CDR3: CASSLIVSGQETQYF
D: .; J: TRBJ1-2; V: TRBV6-1; size: .; DNA: TGTGCCAGCAGTGAAGCTCGCAGGGTTGGTGGCTACACCTTC; CDR3: CASSEARRVGGYTF
D: TRBD1; J: TRBJ2-5; V: TRBV15; size: .; DNA: TGTGCCACAGGGGAGGAGACAGGGGCGTACCAAGAGACCCAGTACTTC; CDR3: CATGEETGAYQETQYF
D: TRBD2; J: TRBJ2-3; V: TRBV28; size: .; DNA: TGTGCCAGTAACCTAGCGGGATACCCAGATACGCAGTATTTT; CDR3: CASNLAGYPDTQYF
D: .; J: TRBJ2-6; V: TRBV5-8; size: few; DNA: TGTGCCAGCAGCGTGAAGGGGGCTGGGGCCAACGTCCTGACTTTC; CDR3: CASSVKGAGANVLTF
D: TRBD1; J: TRBJ1-1; V: TRBV4-3; size: once; DNA: TGCGCCAGCAGCCAAGATTCCCAACAGGGGTTCACTGAAGCTTTCTTT; CDR3: CASSQDSQQGFTEAFF
D: TRBD1; J: TRBJ1-6; V: TRBV5-6; size: .; DNA: TGTGCCAGCAGCTTGGGGCCCCCGGGACAGGGCACTAATTCACCCCTCCACTTT; CDR3: CASSLGPPGQGTNSPLHF
D: TRBD1; J: TRBJ1-1; V: TRBV29-1; size: few; DNA: TGCAGCGTTCAGGGGGGCAAGATGAACACTGAAGCTTTCTTT; CDR3: CSVQGGKMNTEAFF
D: TRBD2; J: TRBJ2-2; V: TRBV7-9; size: .; DNA: TGTGCCAGCAGCTTAGGCTGGGCGGGAGGGCGGCGAGTCCGGGAGCTGTTTTTT; CDR3: CASSLGWAGGRRVRELFF
D: TRBD1; J: TRBJ1-1; V: TRBV7-9; size: .; DNA: TGTGCCAGCAGCTACACAGGGGGTACTGAAGCTTTCTTT; CDR3: CASSYTGGTEAFF
D: TRBD2; J: TRBJ2-2; V: TRBV5-4; size: .; DNA: TGTGCCAGCAGCTTGGAGGCGGGAGGGCCGGTCGGGGAGCTGTTTTTT; CDR3: CASSLEAGGPVGELFF
D: TRBD1; J: TRBJ2-2; V: TRBV18; size: few; DNA: TGTGCCAGCTTCCGGGACAGGCAAAACACCGGGGAGCTGTTTTTT; CDR3: CASFRDRQNTGELFF
D: TRBD1; J: TRBJ1-5; V: TRBV5-5; size: .; DNA: TGTGCCAGCAGCTTGGTCGCGGGGACAGGCAATCAGCCCCAGCATTTT; CDR3: CASSLVAGTGNQPQHF
D: .; J: TRBJ2-7; V: TRBV5-4; size: once; DNA: TGTGCCAGCAGCTTGTCCGGGAGTCCCTACGAGCAGTACTTC; CDR3: CASSLSGSPYEQYF
D: .; J: TRBJ2-1; V: TRBV5-6; size: .; DNA: TGTGCCAGCAGCTTCATTCCAGGGCGATCCTACAATGAGCAGTTCTTC; CDR3: CASSFIPGRSYNEQFF
D: .; J: TRBJ2-3; V: TRBV19; size: .; DNA: TGTGCCAGTAGTATCCCAGGGTTCACAGATACGCAGTATTTT; CDR3: CASSIPGFTDTQYF
D: TRBD1; J: TRBJ1-5; V: TRBV18; size: .; DNA: TGTGCCAGCTCACCACTCCAGGGGGCGCGGGATCAGCCCCAGCATTTT; CDR3: CASSPLQGARDQPQHF
D: .; J: TRBJ2-7; V: TRBV4-1; size: few; DNA: TGCGCCAGCAGCCAAGCCGCGGCAGGGGGGAAGCAGTACTTC; CDR3: CASSQAAAGGKQYF
D: TRBD2; J: TRBJ2-5; V: TRBV5-1; size: .; DNA: TGCGCCAGCAGCTTGCTCGCGCGGGGGGGCCAAGAGACCCAGTACTTC; CDR3: CASSLLARGGQETQYF
D: TRBD1; J: TRBJ2-7; V: TRBV6-6; size: .; DNA: TGTGCCAGCAGCCCAGGGGGCTACGAGCAGTACTTC; CDR3: CASSPGGYEQYF
D: TRBD1; J: TRBJ2-1; V: TRBV5-1; size: .; DNA: TGCGCCAGCAGCTTACAGGGGATTGAGCAGTTCTTC; CDR3: CASSLQGIEQFF
D: .; J: TRBJ2-7; V: TRBV9; size: .; DNA: TGTGCCAGCAGCGTAGGGACTACACAGTCCTACGAGCAGTACTTC; CDR3: CASSVGTTQSYEQYF
D: TRBD1; J: TRBJ1-2; V: TRBV11-3; size: .; DNA: TGTGCCAGCAGCCGTGGACAGGGGGCGCGTTCGGTTAACTCCAACTATGGCTACACCTTC; CDR3: CASSRGQGARSVNSNYGYTF
D: .; J: TRBJ2-1; V: TRBV9; size: .; DNA: TGTGCCAGCAGCGTTGACGGGAGTGCCTACAATGAGCAGTTCTTC; CDR3: CASSVDGSAYNEQFF
D: TRBD2; J: TRBJ2-5; V: TRBV5-6; size: once; DNA: TGTGCCACTTCTACAGCGGGAGGGCCTGGGGAGACCCAGTACTTC; CDR3: CATSTAGGPGETQYF
D: .; J: TRBJ1-6; V: TRBV15; size: .; DNA: TGTGCCACCAGCAGAGGACAGATCTATAATTCACCCCTCCACTTT; CDR3: CATSRGQIYNSPLHF
D: .; J: TRBJ2-3; V: TRBV5-6; size: once; DNA: TGTGCCAGCAGCTTTGGGCCGGGCACAGATACGCAGTATTTT; CDR3: CASSFGPGTDTQYF
D: TRBD1; J: TRBJ1-4; V: TRBV2; size: few; DNA: TGTGCCAGCGCCGGGACAGTAGATGAAAAACTGTTTTTT; CDR3: CASAGTVDEKLFF
D: TRBD1; J: TRBJ2-7; V: TRBV18; size: once; DNA: TGTGCCAGCTCACCAACCGCCTTCGGGACAGGTTCCTACGAGCAGTACTTC; CDR3: CASSPTAFGTGSYEQYF
D: TRBD1; J: TRBJ2-2; V: TRBV5-1; size: once; DNA: TGCGCCAGCAGCCTCCCCGCATACCAGGGGGCCCGCTCGCGAACCGGGGAGCTGTTTTTT; CDR3: CASSLPAYQGARSRTGELFF
D: .; J: TRBJ2-7; V: TRBV29-1; size: .; DNA: TGCAGCGTTGAAGTCTCCAGCTCCTACGAGCAGTACTTC; CDR3: CSVEVSSSYEQYF
D: .; J: TRBJ2-2; V: TRBV5-1; size: once; DNA: TGCGCCAGCAGCTTGGACGGGATAGACACCGGGGAGCTGTTTTTT; CDR3: CASSLDGIDTGELFF
D: TRBD2; J: TRBJ2-3; V: TRBV5-1; size: .; DNA: TGCGCCAGCAGCTTTCCAGCGGGAGGGTTCCAGGATACGCAGTATTTT; CDR3: CASSFPAGGFQDTQYF
D: TRBD1; J: TRBJ2-1; V: TRBV4-3; size: .; DNA: TGCGCCAGCAGCCAAGATGGGCCCGGGACAGCAAATGAGCAGTTCTTC; CDR3: CASSQDGPGTANEQFF
D: .; J: TRBJ1-1; V: TRBV7-9; size: once; DNA: TGTGCCAGCAGCTTAGCGCAAACCCTCGGAGCTTTCTTT; CDR3: CASSLAQTLGAFF
D: .; J: TRBJ1-2; V: TRBV14; size: .; DNA: TGTGCCAGCAGCCAAGAGTCGAGGCCTTGGTATGGCTACACCTTC; CDR3: CASSQESRPWYGYTF
D: TRBD2; J: TRBJ2-1; V: TRBV5-5; size: .; DNA: TGTGCCAGCAGCTTGGTTACTAGCGGGAGGGGGCGAGGCGATGAGCAGTTCTTC; CDR3: CASSLVTSGRGRGDEQFF